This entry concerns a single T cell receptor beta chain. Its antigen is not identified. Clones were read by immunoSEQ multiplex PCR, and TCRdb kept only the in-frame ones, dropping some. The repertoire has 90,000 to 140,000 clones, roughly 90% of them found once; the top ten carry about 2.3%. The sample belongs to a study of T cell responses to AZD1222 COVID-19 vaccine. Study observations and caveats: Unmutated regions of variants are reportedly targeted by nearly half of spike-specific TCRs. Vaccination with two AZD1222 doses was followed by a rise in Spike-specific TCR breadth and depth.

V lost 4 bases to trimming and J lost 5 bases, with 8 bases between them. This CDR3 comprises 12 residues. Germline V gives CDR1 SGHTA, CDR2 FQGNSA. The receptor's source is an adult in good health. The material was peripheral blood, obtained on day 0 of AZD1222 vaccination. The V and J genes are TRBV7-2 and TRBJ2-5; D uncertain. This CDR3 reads CASSSLFETQYF. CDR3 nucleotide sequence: TGTGCCAGCAGCTCCTTGTTCGAGACCCAGTACTTC.